The 18 T cell receptor beta chains below come from one sample, sequenced in a study of blood T cell repertoires in COVID-19. Clones were read by immunoSEQ multiplex PCR, and TCRdb kept only the in-frame ones, dropping some. The sample lists about 68,000 clones, 80% to 90% seen once, with 1.4% in the top ten. Source material: peripheral blood. The receptors come from a woman aged 60-75 years with acute or convalescent COVID-19.

V and J are TRBV5-1 and TRBJ2-7; 10 bases are shared with TRBD1. J lost 6 bases, V lost 0 bases, and 3 bases had no gene match. The CDR3 has 14 amino acids. The germline gives CDR1 SGHRS, CDR2 YFSETQ. The DNA for the CDR3 is TGCGCCAGCAGCTTGGGCGGACAGGGGGGCGAGCAGTACTTC. This encodes CASSLGGQGGEQYF.

This clone appeared a few times. The CDR3 protein is CASSPGHSSYEQYF. DNA for the CDR3: TGTGCCAGCAGCCCGGGACACAGCTCCTACGAGCAGTACTTC. The rearrangement links TRBV7-2 to TRBJ2-7, with D possibly TRBD1 on 6 matching bases. Trimming removed 5 bases from V and 0 bases from J, with 11 bases in between. Germline loops: CDR1 SGHTA, CDR2 FQGNSA. This CDR3 is built from 14 residues.

The chain carries TRBV5-8 and TRBJ1-2; 7 nucleotides align to TRBD1. Germline V gene lookup returns CDR1 SGHTS and CDR2 YDEGEE. V gave up 4 bases and J gave up 2 bases; unmatched junction bases: 5. The CDR3 extends over 14 amino acids. The CDR3 bases are TGTGCCAGCAGCCAGGGACAGATGAACTATGGCTACACCTTC. Translating it yields CASSQGQMNYGYTF. Full variable domain (rest looked up from reference TRBV5-8 and TRBJ1-2): EAGVTQSPTHLIKTRGQQATLRCSPISGHTSVYWYQQALGLGLQFLLWYDEGEERNRGNFPPRFSGRQFPNYSSELNVNALELEDSALYLCASSQGQMNYGYTFGSGTRLTVV.

The chain couples TRBV6-4 to TRBJ1-4, with 7 bases fitting TRBD1. The CDR3 is 18 amino acids. CDR1 is MRHNA and CDR2 is SNTAGT in the germline V gene. The trim removed 4 bases at V and 5 bases at J, leaving 16 bases unmatched. The chain's CDR3 is CASSGGQPSKTRNEKLFF. DNA of the CDR3: TGTGCCAGCAGTGGGGGACAGCCGTCTAAGACTCGGAATGAAAAACTGTTTTTT.

This clone has more than one count but fewer than ten. This rearrangement joins TRBV15 to TRBJ1-4, with 10 nucleotides matching TRBD1. Trimming at V came to 1 base and at J to 8 bases, leaving 4 bases not matched to a gene. Germline CDR1 reads LNHNV; CDR2 reads YYDKDF (reference sequence). This CDR3 contains 15 residues. DNA for the CDR3: TGTGCCACCAGCAGAGGACAGGGGGCAAGGGAAAAACTGTTTTTT. Its translation: CATSRGQGAREKLFF. Full variable domain (remainder filled in from reference TRBV15 and TRBJ1-4): DAMVIQNPRYQVTQFGKPVTLSCSQTLNHNVMYWYQQKSSQAPKLLFHYYDKDFNNEADTPDNFQSRRPNTSFCFLDIRSPGLGDTAMYLCATSRGQGAREKLFFGSGTQLSVL.

The V gene is TRBV6-1, the J gene TRBJ1-1; TRBD1 might be the D (5 bases). The CDR3 is 15 amino acids. CDR1 is MNHNS, CDR2 SASEGT, per germline. V shed 2 bases and J shed 6 bases, with 16 bases lying between them. CDR3 in amino acids: CASSEMWGNPAEAFF. CDR3 nucleotide sequence: TGTGCCAGCAGTGAAATGTGGGGCAACCCGGCTGAAGCTTTCTTT.

The chain recombines TRBV2 with TRBJ2-1; the D gene is possibly TRBD1 (5 bases). CDR3 length: 13 amino acids. The V and J ends lost 4 bases and 7 bases respectively, with 11 bases between them. Per the germline V gene, CDR1 is SNHLY and CDR2 is FYNNEI. The CDR3: CASSALGVNEQFF. DNA of the CDR3: TGTGCCAGCAGTGCCTTAGGGGTGAATGAGCAGTTCTTC. Using reference TRBV2 and TRBJ2-1 for the parts outside the CDR3, the full variable domain is EPEVTQTPSHQVTQMGQEVILRCVPISNHLYFYWYRQILGQKVEFLVSFYNNEISEKSEIFDDQFSVERPDGSNFTLKIRSTKLEDSAMYFCASSALGVNEQFFGPGTRLTVL.

The V and J genes are TRBV19 and TRBJ1-2, with TRBD1 matching over 9 bases. Trimming took 5 bases from V and 4 from J; bases not matched to a gene: 5. The CDR3 covers 14 residues. In germline, CDR1 is LNHDA, CDR2 SQIVND (reference sequence). In DNA form, the CDR3 reads TGTGCCAGTAGTGGGACAGGGCTGGTCTATGGCTACACCTTC. Protein product: CASSGTGLVYGYTF. The complete variable domain, with remaining parts taken from reference TRBV19 and TRBJ1-2, reads DGGITQSPKYLFRKEGQNVTLSCEQNLNHDAMYWYRQDPGQGLRLIYYSQIVNDFQKGDIAEGYSVSREKKESFPLTVTSAQKNPTAFYLCASSGTGLVYGYTFGSGTRLTVV.

This clone turned up a few times. This sequence joins TRBV2 and TRBJ1-5; 7 positions agree with TRBD1. The CDR3 runs to 14 residues. Germline V CDR1 and CDR2: SNHLY, FYNNEI. The V gene end was trimmed by 6 bases and the J gene end by 4 bases; junction bases not matched to a gene: 6. The CDR3 DNA reads TGTGCCAGCAGCGCTGGGACAGCTAATCAGCCCCAGCATTTT. This sequence encodes CASSAGTANQPQHF.

The chain links TRBV9 to TRBJ1-2; 7 nucleotides agree with TRBD1. This CDR3 has 15 amino acids. Germline V lookup: CDR1 SGDLS, CDR2 YYNGEE. V lost 0 bases to trimming and J lost 4 bases; unmatched junction nucleotides: 6. CDR3 region: CASSVVAGQPYGYTF. CDR3 DNA sequence: TGTGCCAGCAGCGTAGTAGCGGGACAGCCCTATGGCTACACCTTC. The whole variable domain, filled in from reference TRBV9 and TRBJ1-2, reads DSGVTQTPKHLITATGQRVTLRCSPRSGDLSVYWYQQSLDQGLQFLIQYYNGEERAKGNILERFSAQQFPDLHSELNLSSLELGDSALYFCASSVVAGQPYGYTFGSGTRLTVV.

The chain combines TRBV7-3 with TRBJ1-2, with 10 bases that match TRBD1. Germline CDR1 is SGHTA and CDR2 is FQGTGA. The CDR3 runs 14 residues. The V segment lost 5 bases and the J segment 8 bases; nucleotides outside the gene matches: 8. The CDR3 DNA follows: TGTGCCAGCAGCACCGGACAGGGGGGAGCCGGCTACACCTTC. Its protein is CASSTGQGGAGYTF.

CDR3 sequence: CASSSSGVGTQYF. The DNA for the CDR3 is TGTGCCAGCAGCTCCTCAGGGGTGGGGACCCAGTACTTC. This chain uses TRBV13 with TRBJ2-5; D may be TRBD1 (6 bases). V was trimmed by 4 bases and J by 7 bases, leaving 13 bases between them. Germline CDR1 reads PRHDT; CDR2 reads FYEKMQ (reference sequence). CDR3 length equals 13 residues. Drawing the rest from reference TRBV13 and TRBJ2-5, the complete variable domain is AAGVIQSPRHLIKEKRETATLKCYPIPRHDTVYWYQQGPGQDPQFLISFYEKMQSDKGSIPDRFSAQQFSDYHSELNMSSLELGDSALYFCASSSSGVGTQYFGPGTRLLVL.

The V call is TRBV19, the J call TRBJ1-5; the D gene is possibly TRBD1 (6 bases). This CDR3 contains 14 residues. Germline CDR1 reads LNHDA; CDR2 reads SQIVND (reference sequence). Trimming cost V 8 bases and J 0 bases, with 11 bases left between them. The CDR3 here is CASVGTTSNQPQHF. Here the CDR3 DNA reads TGTGCCAGTGTCGGGACAACTAGCAATCAGCCCCAGCATTTT.

This clone was seen just once. This rearrangement joins TRBV19 to TRBJ2-7; TRBD1 matches at 7 bases. V gave up 4 bases and J gave up 2 bases; unmatched junction bases: 8. The CDR3 contains 15 residues. Germline assignment: CDR1 LNHDA and CDR2 SQIVND (reference sequence). As DNA, the CDR3 is TGTGCCAGTAGTAACGCCGGGACAGTTACCTACGAGCAGTACTTC. Residues: CASSNAGTVTYEQYF.

Worth noting for this clone: Other DNA variants within this sample encode the same CDR3. This chain links TRBV5-1 with TRBJ2-1, with D tentatively TRBD2 (5 bases). This CDR3 has 14 amino acids. Germline-derived CDR1 and CDR2 are SGHRS and YFSETQ. V was pared by 0 bases and J by 2 bases, with 6 bases between. CDR3 sequence reads: CASSLAGTYNEQFF. CDR3 sequence (DNA): TGCGCCAGCAGCTTGGCGGGGACCTACAATGAGCAGTTCTTC.

The gene calls are TRBV19 and TRBJ1-2; 9 positions agree with TRBD1. The V and J ends lost 7 bases and 5 bases, in that order; junction bases with no gene match: 11. This CDR3 is 15 amino acids long. Germline-derived CDR1 and CDR2 are LNHDA and SQIVND (reference sequence). The CDR3 region has the DNA TGTGCCAGTACCGGGACAGGGCCGACTTCATATGGCTACACCTTC. Encoded protein: CASTGTGPTSYGYTF.

The CDR3: CASSVDGNSGNTIYF. In DNA, the CDR3 is TGTGCCAGCAGCGTAGACGGGAACTCTGGAAACACCATATATTTT. This rearrangement joins TRBV9 to TRBJ1-3; D unresolved. Trimming removed 0 bases at V and 0 bases at J, with 7 bases between. CDR1 is SGDLS and CDR2 is YYNGEE in the germline V gene. The CDR3 is made up of 15 amino acids.

This clone was picked up a small number of times. This chain joins TRBV28 and TRBJ2-7; TRBD2 matches at 7 bases. CDR1 and CDR2 from the germline V gene are MDHEN and SYDVKM. The CDR3 length is 13 residues. V was pared by 5 bases and J by 12 bases, with 13 bases of the junction left unmatched. CDR3 sequence reads: CASSPGRGGDLYF. DNA for the CDR3: TGTGCCAGCAGTCCCGGAAGGGGAGGGGATCTGTACTTC.